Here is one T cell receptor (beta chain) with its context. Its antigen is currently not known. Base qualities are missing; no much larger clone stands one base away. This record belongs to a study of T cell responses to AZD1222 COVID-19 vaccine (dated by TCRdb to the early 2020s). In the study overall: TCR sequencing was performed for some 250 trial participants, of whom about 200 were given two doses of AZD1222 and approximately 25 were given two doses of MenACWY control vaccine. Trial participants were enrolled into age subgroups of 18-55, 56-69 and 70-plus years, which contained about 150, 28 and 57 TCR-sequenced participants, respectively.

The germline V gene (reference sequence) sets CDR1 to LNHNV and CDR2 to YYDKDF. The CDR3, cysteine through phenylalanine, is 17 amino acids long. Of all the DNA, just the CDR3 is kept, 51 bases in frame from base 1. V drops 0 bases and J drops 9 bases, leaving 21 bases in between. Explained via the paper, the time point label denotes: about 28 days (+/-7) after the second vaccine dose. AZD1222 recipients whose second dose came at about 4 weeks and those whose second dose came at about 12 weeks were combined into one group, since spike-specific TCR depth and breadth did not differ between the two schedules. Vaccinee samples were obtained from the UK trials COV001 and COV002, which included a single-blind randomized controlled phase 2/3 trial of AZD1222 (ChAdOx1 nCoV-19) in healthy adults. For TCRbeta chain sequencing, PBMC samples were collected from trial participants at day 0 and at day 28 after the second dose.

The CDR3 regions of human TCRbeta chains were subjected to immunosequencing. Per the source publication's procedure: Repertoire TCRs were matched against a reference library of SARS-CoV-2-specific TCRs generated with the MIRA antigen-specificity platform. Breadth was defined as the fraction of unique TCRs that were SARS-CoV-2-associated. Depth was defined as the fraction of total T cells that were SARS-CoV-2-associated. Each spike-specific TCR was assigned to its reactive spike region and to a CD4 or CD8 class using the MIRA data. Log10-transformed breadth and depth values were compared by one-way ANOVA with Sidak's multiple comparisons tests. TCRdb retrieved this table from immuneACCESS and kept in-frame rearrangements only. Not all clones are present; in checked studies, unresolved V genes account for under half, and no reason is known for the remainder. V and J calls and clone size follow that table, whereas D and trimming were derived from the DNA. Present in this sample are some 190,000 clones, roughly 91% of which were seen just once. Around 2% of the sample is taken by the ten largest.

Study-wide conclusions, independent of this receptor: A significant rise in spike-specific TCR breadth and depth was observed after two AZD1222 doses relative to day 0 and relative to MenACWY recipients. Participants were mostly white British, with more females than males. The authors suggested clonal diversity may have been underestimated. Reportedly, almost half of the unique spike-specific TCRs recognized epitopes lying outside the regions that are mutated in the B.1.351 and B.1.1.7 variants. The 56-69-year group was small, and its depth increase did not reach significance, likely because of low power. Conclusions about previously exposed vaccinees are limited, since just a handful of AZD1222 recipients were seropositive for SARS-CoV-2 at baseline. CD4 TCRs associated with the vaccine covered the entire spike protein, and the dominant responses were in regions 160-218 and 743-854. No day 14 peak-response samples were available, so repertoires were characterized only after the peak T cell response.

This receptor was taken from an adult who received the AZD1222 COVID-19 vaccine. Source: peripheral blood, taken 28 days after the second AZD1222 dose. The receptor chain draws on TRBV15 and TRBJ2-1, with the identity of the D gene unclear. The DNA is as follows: TGTGCCACCAGCAGAGATTCTCTCATCTTACGGCAGTTTGAGCAGTTCTTC. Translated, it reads CATSRDSLILRQFEQFF.